The 24 T cell receptor beta chains given below trace back to one sample, sequenced in a study of T cell clonality in common variable immunodeficiency. Here immunoSEQ multiplex PCR was the method, and the copy in TCRdb shows in-frame clones only, minus some. The table lists about 44,000 clones, with no singletons. The sequenced sample consisted of peripheral blood mononuclear cells. These receptors all come from a person between 18 and 70 years old in good health.

This clone was picked up many times. The read stops 3 residues short of the end of the CDR3; the missing end is completed from the germline J gene. The rearrangement joins TRBV7-2 to TRBJ2-2; D may be TRBD1 (5 bases). Germline lookup yields CDR1 SGHTA and CDR2 FQGNSA. The V end lost 4 bases, the J end lost 4 bases, and 10 bases lay between the germline ends. This CDR3 is 14 amino acids long. The CDR3 here is CASSSLRVTGELFF. The sequenced CDR3 bases are TGTGCCAGCAGCTCTCTCAGGGTCACCGGGGAG.

This clone was seen repeatedly, ten times or more. The read terminates 3 residues ahead of where the CDR3 ends, so the germline J gene completes it. The chain has TRBV7-1 and TRBJ2-1; TRBD1 matches at 12 bases. TRBV7-1 qualifies as an ORF whose function is uncertain. J was trimmed by 0 bases and V by 2 bases; bases with no gene match: 8. There are 19 residues in the CDR3. Partial CDR3 DNA: TGTGCCAGCAGCTCACCCCGATCGGGACAGGGGGCCTCCTACAATGAG. Residues: CASSSPRSGQGASYNE. The complete CDR3 reads CASSSPRSGQGASYNEQFF.

This clone was seen ten or more times. The sequenced fragment ends 3 residues before the CDR3 boundary, so the rest is inferred from the germline J gene. The chain combines TRBV5-1 with TRBJ2-7; no clear D. The CDR3 runs to 14 residues. V lost 4 bases, J lost 0 bases, and 11 bases lay in between. CDR1 is SGHRS and CDR2 is YFSETQ in the germline V gene. The CDR3 sequence: CASSLQVSSYEQYF. The sequenced CDR3 bases are TGCGCCAGCAGCCTCCAGGTGAGCTCCTACGAG.

This clone was counted ten times or more. The read finishes 3 residues shy of the CDR3 end, and the germline J gene is used to complete it. The genes are TRBV7-6 and TRBJ2-7; D possibly corresponds to TRBD1 (5 bases). V was shortened by 1 base and J by 1 base, with 17 bases between the two germline ends. CDR3 length equals 17 residues. Germline lookup yields CDR1 SGHVS and CDR2 FNYEAQ. This chain's CDR3 is CASSLDGWGQESYEQYF. The CDR3 DNA, read in part, is TGTGCCAGCAGCTTAGATGGCTGGGGCCAGGAATCCTACGAG. Looking up the rest from reference TRBV7-6 and TRBJ2-7 gives the full variable domain: GAGVSQSPRYKVTKRGQDVALRCDPISGHVSLYWYRQALGQGPEFLTYFNYEAQQDKSGLPNDRFSAERPEGSISTLTIQRTEQRDSAMYRCASSLDGWGQESYEQYFGPGTRLTVT.

This clone has at least ten counts. The read stops 3 residues short of the end of the CDR3; the missing end is completed from the germline J gene. This sequence joins TRBV29-1 and TRBJ1-2; a possible D gene is TRBD1 (6 bases). This CDR3 region has 12 residues. The ends were cut back, 5 bases at V and 3 bases at J, with 10 bases in the middle. The germline V gene has CDR1 SQVTM and CDR2 ANQGSEA. CDR3 DNA (partial): TGCAGCGTTCGGGACATCGACTATGGC. Translation: CSVRDIDYG. The whole CDR3 sequence reads CSVRDIDYGYTF.

The sample holds many counts of this clone. The read terminates 3 residues ahead of where the CDR3 ends, so the germline J gene completes it. This chain uses TRBV6-1 with TRBJ1-2; D may be TRBD1 (5 bases). The CDR3 spans 18 residues. Trimming removed 1 base at V and 4 bases at J, with 22 bases between. Germline loops: CDR1 MNHNS, CDR2 SASEGT. The CDR3 DNA, read in part, is TGTGCCAGCAGTGAAGGTTCTTTCGTTACAGGCTGGGGCTATGGC. This translates into CASSEGSFVTGWGYG. The CDR3 in full is CASSEGSFVTGWGYGYTF.

This clone has a count of ten or more. The read comes to an end 3 residues before the CDR3 does, leaving the germline J gene to fill in the end. The chain has TRBV13 and TRBJ2-7; weak D call: TRBD1 (5 bases). Germline CDR1 and CDR2: PRHDT and FYEKMQ (reference sequence). Trimming took 0 bases from V and 5 from J, leaving 11 bases between them. This CDR3 contains 14 residues. This chain's CDR3 is CASSLGWQGNEQYF. CDR3 DNA (partial): TGTGCCAGCAGCTTAGGGTGGCAGGGTAACGAG.

This clone came up many times. The CDR3 extends 3 residues past the end of the read, so its final part is completed from the germline J gene. This chain connects TRBV7-6 to TRBJ2-2, with 10 bases lining up with TRBD2. The germline V gene encodes CDR1 SGHVS and CDR2 FNYEAQ. The CDR3 contains 16 residues. With V trimmed by 2 bases and J by 7 bases, 7 bases remained unmatched. CDR3 DNA (partial): TGTGCCAGCAGCTTATTCCCTAGCGGGGGATTCGGGGAG. This codes for CASSLFPSGGFGE. The CDR3 reads in full as CASSLFPSGGFGELFF. The whole variable domain, filled in from reference TRBV7-6 and TRBJ2-2, reads GAGVSQSPRYKVTKRGQDVALRCDPISGHVSLYWYRQALGQGPEFLTYFNYEAQQDKSGLPNDRFSAERPEGSISTLTIQRTEQRDSAMYRCASSLFPSGGFGELFFGEGSRLTVL.

This clone was recorded many times. The read falls 3 residues short of the CDR3 end, and the missing part is taken from the germline J gene. The genes are TRBV6-2 or TRBV6-3 and TRBJ1-2, with D perhaps TRBD1 (6 bases). The CDR3 sequence is 15 residues long. V was clipped by 4 bases and J by 6 bases, with 18 bases between them. Germline V gene sequence: CDR1 MNHEY, CDR2 SVGEGT. CDR3 bases read: TGTGCCAGCAGTTCCCAACGCACAGGGTACCATGGC. Protein sequence: CASSSQRTGYHG. The full CDR3 protein reads CASSSQRTGYHGYTF.

This clone has ten or more counts. Read sequence stops 3 residues before the CDR3 end, and the germline J gene provides the missing end. The rearrangement links TRBV5-1 to TRBJ2-3, with TRBD2 matching 10 bases. The V gene end was trimmed by 4 bases and the J gene end by 6 bases; junction bases not matched to a gene: 11. The germline gives CDR1 SGHRS, CDR2 YFSETQ. The CDR3 has 16 amino acids. The CDR3 sequence is CASSPLAGGQSDTQYF. The part of the CDR3 DNA that was read is TGCGCCAGCAGCCCCTTAGCGGGGGGACAGAGTGATACG.

This clone was seen repeatedly, ten times or more. Sequencing ends 3 residues short of the CDR3 end; the germline J gene provides the rest. The rearrangement links TRBV5-4 to TRBJ2-7, with a tentative D call TRBD2 (5 bases). The CDR3 has 13 residues. Trimming stripped 0 bases from V and 1 base from J, with 5 bases between. CDR1 is SGHNT and CDR2 is YYREEE in the germline V gene (reference sequence). Here the CDR3 reads CASSLVASYEQYF. The covered CDR3 bases are TGTGCCAGCAGCTTGGTAGCGTCCTACGAG.

This clone was picked up many times. The read finishes 3 residues shy of the CDR3 end, and the germline J gene is used to complete it. J is TRBJ2-2 and V is TRBV6-4; D is perhaps TRBD1 (5 bases). V shed 6 bases and J shed 5 bases, with 10 bases lying between them. CDR1 and CDR2 from the germline V gene are MRHNA and SNTAGT. The CDR3 extends over 13 amino acids. Here the CDR3 reads CASSEQETGELFF. The CDR3 bases that were read are TGTGCCAGCAGCGAACAGGAGACCGGGGAG.

This clone was detected many times. The DNA read from the CDR3 is TGTGCCAGCTCCCACTACTCTAACGATGAG. Translated, it gives CASSHYSNDE. The CDR3 in full is CASSHYSNDEQFF. The rearrangement joins TRBV18 to TRBJ2-1; no clear D gene. The missing CDR3 end, 3 residues past where the read stops, is filled in from the germline J gene. Trimming took off 6 bases at V and 8 bases at J, with 14 bases between the two ends. Germline loops: CDR1 KGHSH, CDR2 LQKENI. The CDR3 is 13 residues long.

Notes on this clone: With the read ending 3 residues before the CDR3 end, the germline J gene is used to fill in that end. The V call is TRBV7-3, the J call TRBJ2-1, with 11 bases aligning to TRBD2. Losses at the gene ends were 1 base for V and 9 bases for J; bases not matched to a gene: 5. The CDR3 is 15 residues long. Germline V CDR1 and CDR2: SGHTA, FQGTGA. CDR3 loop: CASSLSSGGAFEQFF. Partial CDR3 DNA: TGTGCCAGCAGCTTAAGTAGCGGGGGGGCATTTGAG.

A remark on this clone: The CDR3 end is not reached by the read, which stops 3 residues before it; the germline J gene fills it in. The rearrangement uses TRBV20-1 and TRBJ2-1, with D perhaps TRBD1 or TRBD2 (5 bases each). Trimming stripped 5 bases from V and 3 bases from J, with 11 bases between. From germline, CDR1 is DFQATT and CDR2 SNEGSKA (reference sequence). This CDR3 has 13 amino acids. The CDR3 region is CSAGRESYNEQFF. The sequenced part of the CDR3 DNA is TGCAGTGCTGGCAGGGAGAGCTACAATGAG.

This clone was counted ten times or more. The read ends 3 residues early relative to the CDR3; the germline J gene fills the gap. The chain joins TRBV19 to TRBJ2-1; no definite D call. This CDR3 spans 11 amino acids. V shed 5 bases and J shed 4 bases, with 3 bases lying between them. From germline, CDR1 is LNHDA and CDR2 SQIVND (reference sequence). The sequenced part of the CDR3 DNA is TGTGCCAGTAGTCGGTACAATGAG. As protein: CASSRYNE. The whole CDR3 sequence reads CASSRYNEQFF.

This clone came up many times. Read data end 3 residues before the CDR3 end; the end is taken from the germline J gene. The chain employs TRBV27 and TRBJ1-1, with D possibly being TRBD1 (5 bases). Trimming left V 3 bases short and J 1 base short, with 6 bases between. The CDR3 spans 13 residues. Germline V lookup: CDR1 MNHEY, CDR2 SMNVEV (reference sequence). CDR3 bases read: TGTGCCAGCAGTTTCGGGGGGAACACTGAA. Translated, it gives CASSFGGNTE. The full CDR3 reads CASSFGGNTEAFF.

This clone was observed at least ten times. The CDR3 end lies 3 residues beyond the end of the read and is filled in from the germline J gene. V gene TRBV12-3 or TRBV12-4 combines with J gene TRBJ1-1; 7 nucleotides align to TRBD1. Trimming took 4 bases from V and 5 from J; bases not matched to a gene: 16. The CDR3 spans 17 residues. The CDR3 loop reads CASSSYPRQGGLTEAFF. Incomplete CDR3 DNA: TGTGCCAGCAGTTCCTATCCTAGACAGGGTGGTCTGACTGAA.

This clone was seen at least ten times. The read comes to an end 3 residues before the CDR3 does, leaving the germline J gene to fill in the end. The V and J genes are TRBV5-1 and TRBJ2-7; 8 bases are shared with TRBD2. After removal of 5 bases from V and 5 bases from J, the junction contained 12 bases not matched to a gene. CDR1 SGHRS and CDR2 YFSETQ come from the germline V gene. The CDR3 has 15 residues. The CDR3 loop reads CASRAGAGRSHEQYF. The sequenced part of the CDR3 DNA is TGCGCCAGCAGAGCGGGGGCCGGAAGGTCCCACGAG.

This clone has a count of ten or more. The read ends 3 residues before the CDR3 terminus; that terminus is restored from the germline J gene. The rearrangement links TRBV19 to TRBJ1-2; 7 bases fit TRBD1. This CDR3 is 12 amino acids long. Germline V gene sequence: CDR1 LNHDA, CDR2 SQIVND (reference sequence). CDR3 sequence: CASRHRGGGYTF. The part of the CDR3 DNA that was read is TGTGCCAGTCGGCACAGGGGTGGCGGC.

This clone was seen ten or more times. The read is 3 residues too short to cover the CDR3 end, so that end is filled in from the germline J gene. The rearrangement joins TRBV6-2 or TRBV6-3 to TRBJ2-5; no clear D gene. CDR1 is MNHEY and CDR2 is SVGEGT in the germline V gene. This CDR3 spans 15 amino acids. V was shortened by 0 bases and J by 1 base, with 9 bases between the two germline ends. The CDR3 DNA, read in part, is TGTGCCAGCAGTTACTCTGTTAGCAGCCAAGAGACC. Residues: CASSYSVSSQET. The full CDR3 protein reads CASSYSVSSQETQYF.

This clone was observed many times. The DNA read from the CDR3 is TGTGCCAGCAGCTCGACAGGGAACGAG. Translating gives CASSSTGNE. In full, the CDR3 is CASSSTGNEQYF. V and J are TRBV7-9 and TRBJ2-7; 7 nucleotides agree with TRBD1. The read ends 3 residues before the CDR3 terminus; that terminus is restored from the germline J gene. The CDR3 contains 12 residues. V was pared by 4 bases and J by 5 bases, with 2 bases of the junction left unmatched. The V gene's germline CDR1 is SEHNR and CDR2 FQNEAQ (reference sequence).

This clone was detected ten times or more. The read halts 3 residues ahead of the CDR3 end, with the missing end drawn from the germline J gene. The rearrangement links TRBV28 to TRBJ2-7; 8 nucleotides match TRBD1. Germline loops: CDR1 MDHEN, CDR2 SYDVKM. V trimming: 7 bases; J trimming: 0 bases; junction bases outside the gene matches: 20. The CDR3 sequence is 19 residues long. The CDR3 is CASTGRGRGRAQSSYEQYF. CDR3 DNA, as far as it was read: TGTGCCAGCACCGGGAGAGGCAGGGGGCGAGCACAAAGCTCCTACGAG.

This clone was recorded many times. CDR3 amino acids: CAWSKRASGETQYF. The part of the CDR3 DNA that was read is TGTGCCTGGAGCAAAAGGGCTAGCGGAGAGACC. This rearrangement joins TRBV30 to TRBJ2-5; 7 bases map to TRBD2. Read coverage stops 3 residues before the CDR3 terminus; the germline J gene supplies the remainder. CDR1 and CDR2 (germline): GTSNPN, SVGIG (reference sequence). Trimming at V came to 3 bases and at J to 4 bases, leaving 8 bases not matched to a gene. The CDR3 length is 14 residues.